The 12 T cell receptor beta chains listed next were all sequenced from one sample in a study of blood T cell repertoires in COVID-19. Data came from immunoSEQ multiplex PCR; TCRdb stores just in-frame clones and leaves some out. Of roughly 97,000 clones in the sample, about 90% are singletons; the top ten hold about 20%. Sequenced: peripheral blood. These receptors all come from a human donor in a cohort sampled during active COVID-19.

The rearrangement joins TRBV7-6 to TRBJ2-2; tentatively, D is TRBD2 (6 bases). The CDR3 has 17 residues. V shed 4 bases and J shed 1 base, with 16 bases lying between them. CDR1 and CDR2 (germline): SGHVS, FNYEAQ. CDR3 coding DNA: TGTGCCAGCAGCTCATTACGGGTCGGGAGGAACACCGGGGAGCTGTTTTTT. This encodes CASSSLRVGRNTGELFF.

This sequence joins TRBV6-5 and TRBJ2-3; 16 nucleotides agree with TRBD2. This CDR3 has 15 residues. Trimming at V came to 7 bases and at J to 9 bases, leaving 7 bases not matched to a gene. CDR1 is MNHEY and CDR2 is SVGAGI in the germline V gene. The chain's CDR3 is CASNNPGLAGGTQYF. For the CDR3, the DNA is TGTGCCAGCAACAACCCGGGACTAGCGGGAGGGACGCAGTATTTT.

The V and J genes are TRBV4-2 and TRBJ2-3, with 8 bases matching TRBD2. J gave up 4 bases and V 1 base, and 10 bases lay outside the gene matches. The CDR3 sequence is 17 residues long. Germline lookup yields CDR1 LGHNA and CDR2 YNFKEQ. Here the CDR3 reads CASSQVPAGGEADTQYF. The CDR3 DNA reads as TGTGCCAGCAGCCAAGTACCCGCGGGAGGCGAGGCAGATACGCAGTATTTT.

The chain carries TRBV7-9 and TRBJ1-1; D remains ambiguous. This CDR3 region has 14 residues. Germline V gene sequence: CDR1 SEHNR, CDR2 FQNEAQ (reference sequence). Trimming took off 2 bases at V and 2 bases at J, with 9 bases between the two ends. DNA for the CDR3: TGTGCCAGCAGCTTATCAACAGCTAACACTGAAGCTTTCTTT. It codes for CASSLSTANTEAFF.

The gene calls are TRBV27 and TRBJ1-1; unclear D gene. The ends were cut back, 4 bases at V and 5 bases at J, with 17 bases in the middle. Germline CDR1 and CDR2: MNHEY and SMNVEV (reference sequence). The CDR3 sequence is 15 residues long. CDR3 loop: CASSSPYGVGTEAFF. The CDR3 DNA is TGTGCCAGCAGTTCTCCCTACGGGGTCGGGACTGAAGCTTTCTTT.

The genes are TRBV15 and TRBJ2-1, with a weak D call TRBD2 (6 bases). The V gene's germline CDR1 is LNHNV and CDR2 YYDKDF (reference sequence). V gave up 0 bases and J gave up 2 bases, with 11 bases separating them. The CDR3 is 16 residues long. The chain's CDR3 is CATSRDSGRAYNEQFF. As DNA, the CDR3 is TGTGCCACCAGCAGAGATAGCGGAAGAGCCTACAATGAGCAGTTCTTC. Complete variable domain (other parts from reference TRBV15 and TRBJ2-1): DAMVIQNPRYQVTQFGKPVTLSCSQTLNHNVMYWYQQKSSQAPKLLFHYYDKDFNNEADTPDNFQSRRPNTSFCFLDIRSPGLGDTAMYLCATSRDSGRAYNEQFFGPGTRLTVL.

The rearrangement links TRBV19 to TRBJ1-2; perhaps TRBD1 as D (5 bases). Looked up from germline, CDR1 is LNHDA and CDR2 is SQIVND (reference sequence). Trimming pared 4 bases from V and 8 bases from J, leaving 14 bases between. The CDR3 spans 13 residues. CDR3 nucleotides: TGTGCCAGTAGTAAATTCCAGGGTGGCGGCTACACCTTC. Its translation is CASSKFQGGGYTF.

This clone was seen a single time. The chain couples TRBV13 to TRBJ2-7, with D maybe TRBD1 (6 bases). This CDR3 is 17 amino acids long. Germline V lookup: CDR1 PRHDT, CDR2 FYEKMQ (reference sequence). Trimming removed 1 base at V and 4 bases at J, with 20 bases between. CDR3 coding DNA: TGTGCCAGCAGCTTAGTCGCAGGGGCGAAGGGGAATTACGAGCAGTACTTC. Translation gives CASSLVAGAKGNYEQYF.

The table lists this clone with a few counts. The rearrangement joins TRBV4-3 to TRBJ2-4; 10 bases match TRBD2. Losses at the gene ends were 0 bases for V and 0 bases for J; bases not matched to a gene: 11. Germline CDR1 and CDR2: LGHNA and YSLEER. This CDR3 is 20 amino acids long. CDR3 coding DNA: TGCGCCAGCAGCCAAGAGTTTTGTAGCGGGAGGTATGTAGCCAAAAACATTCAGTACTTC. Its translation is CASSQEFCSGRYVAKNIQYF.

Written as DNA, the CDR3 is TGTGCCAGCAGCTCTAGCGGTGACAATGAGCAGTTCTTC. Protein product: CASSSSGDNEQFF. The chain has TRBV2 and TRBJ2-1, with 7 bases fitting TRBD2. The germline V gene has CDR1 SNHLY and CDR2 FYNNEI. The J segment lost 5 bases and the V segment lost 6 bases, leaving 4 bases of the junction unmatched. CDR3 length: 13 amino acids.

A single count supports this clone. The V call is TRBV12-3 or TRBV12-4, the J call TRBJ2-7; possibly TRBD1 for D (5 bases). Trimming left V 5 bases short and J 3 bases short, with 11 bases between. The CDR3 extends over 13 amino acids. The CDR3 sequence: CASSPDSHYEQYF. CDR3 DNA: TGTGCCAGCAGTCCCGACAGTCACTACGAGCAGTACTTC.

This chain connects TRBV7-3 to TRBJ1-1; D possibly corresponds to TRBD1 (6 bases). The CDR3 sequence is 13 residues long. Germline V gene data show CDR1 as SGHTA and CDR2 as FQGTGA. V was shortened by 5 bases and J by 1 base, with 8 bases between the two germline ends. DNA for the CDR3: TGTGCCAGCAGCCAACAGGGGAACACTGAAGCTTTCTTT. Protein sequence: CASSQQGNTEAFF.